The 23 T cell receptor beta chains reported below all come from one sample, sequenced in a study of T cell responses to AZD1222 COVID-19 vaccine. Generated by immunoSEQ multiplex PCR, the TCRdb table keeps only in-frame clones and is missing some. The sample consists of about 150,000 clones, approximately 90% of them appearing once. The sequences come from peripheral blood, collected 28 days after the second AZD1222 dose. The receptors originated from an adult who received the AZD1222 COVID-19 vaccine.

The chain carries TRBV27 and TRBJ1-5, with D possibly being TRBD1 (6 bases). The CDR3 spans 16 residues. V gave up 1 base and J gave up 4 bases, with 14 bases separating them. Germline V CDR1 and CDR2: MNHEY, SMNVEV (reference sequence). CDR3 loop: CASSLFGRGKNQPQHF. CDR3 nucleotides: TGTGCCAGCAGTTTATTCGGCAGGGGAAAGAATCAGCCCCAGCATTTT.

The chain uses TRBV11-3 and TRBJ2-1; either TRBD1 or TRBD2 may supply D (5 bases each). Trimming took off 5 bases at V and 6 bases at J, with 17 bases between the two ends. CDR1 and CDR2 from the germline V gene are SGHNT and YENEEA. CDR3 size: 15 residues. The chain's CDR3 is CASSQAGRRSNEQFF. In nucleotides, the CDR3 is TGTGCCAGCAGCCAGGCAGGGAGAAGGAGCAATGAGCAGTTCTTC. The full variable domain, with the rest looked up from reference TRBV11-3 and TRBJ2-1, is EAGVVQSPRYKIIEKKQPVAFWCNPISGHNTLYWYLQNLGQGPELLIRYENEEAVDDSQLPKDRFSAERLKGVDSTLKIQPAELGDSAVYLCASSQAGRRSNEQFFGPGTRLTVL.

CDR3 loop: CASSELNEQFF. In nucleotides, the CDR3 is TGTGCCAGCAGTGAACTCAATGAGCAGTTCTTC. The gene calls are TRBV6-1 and TRBJ2-1, with D unclear. Looked up from germline, CDR1 is MNHNS and CDR2 is SASEGT. The CDR3 totals 11 residues. V was clipped by 2 bases and J by 6 bases, with 2 bases between them.

The chain's CDR3 is CASSGGSTYEQYF. The CDR3 DNA reads TGTGCCAGCTCGGGGGGTAGCACCTACGAGCAGTACTTC. V and J are TRBV12-3 or TRBV12-4 and TRBJ2-7, with 7 nucleotides matching TRBD2. V lost 8 bases and J lost 2; bases outside the gene matches: 6. CDR3 length equals 13 residues.

V is TRBV19 and J is TRBJ1-5; 8 bases fit TRBD1. Germline V gives CDR1 LNHDA, CDR2 SQIVND (reference sequence). This CDR3 has 15 residues. Trimming took 6 bases from V and 7 from J; bases not matched to a gene: 11. CDR3 loop: CASRRQTGDRQPQHF. The CDR3 bases are TGTGCCAGTAGGCGACAGACAGGGGATCGACAGCCCCAGCATTTT. Together with reference TRBV19 and TRBJ1-5, the CDR3 gives the full variable domain: DGGITQSPKYLFRKEGQNVTLSCEQNLNHDAMYWYRQDPGQGLRLIYYSQIVNDFQKGDIAEGYSVSREKKESFPLTVTSAQKNPTAFYLCASRRQTGDRQPQHFGDGTRLSIL.

The chain is built from TRBV7-9 and TRBJ2-7; D is ambiguous. Germline V gene sequence: CDR1 SEHNR, CDR2 FQNEAQ (reference sequence). The CDR3 contains 12 residues. With 5 bases removed from V and 6 bases from J, the gap between germline ends came to 11 bases. The CDR3 loop is CASSPVASEQYF. In nucleotides, the CDR3 is TGTGCCAGCAGCCCCGTAGCCAGCGAGCAGTACTTC.

The rearrangement links TRBV6-1 to TRBJ2-7; TRBD1 aligns across 11 bases. Germline V gives CDR1 MNHNS, CDR2 SASEGT. J was trimmed by 4 bases and V by 3 bases; bases with no gene match: 5. This CDR3 has 15 amino acids. The CDR3 region has the DNA TGTGCCAGCAGTGACGGGACAGGGGGTGCTTACGAGCAGTACTTC. Its translation is CASSDGTGGAYEQYF.

This chain joins TRBV27 and TRBJ1-3, with TRBD1 as a possible D gene (5 bases). CDR1 MNHEY and CDR2 SMNVEV come from the germline V gene (reference sequence). With 0 bases removed from V and 3 bases from J, the gap between germline ends came to 12 bases. This CDR3 region has 16 residues. CDR3 DNA sequence: TGTGCCAGCAGTTTATCCGGTGCGGGGGATGGAAACACCATATATTTT. It translates to CASSLSGAGDGNTIYF.

The CDR3 coding sequence is TGTGCCAGCAGCTCCCGAACCGGGACGGAGATTAAGACCCAGTACTTC. Translating it yields CASSSRTGTEIKTQYF. V and J are TRBV11-2 and TRBJ2-5, with D perhaps being TRBD1 or TRBD2 (5 bases each). The V gene's germline CDR1 is SGHAT and CDR2 FQNNGV. CDR3 length equals 16 residues. V lost 4 bases to trimming and J lost 6 bases, with 21 bases between them.

V and J are TRBV5-1 and TRBJ1-1, with TRBD1 matching 10 bases. The V gene's germline CDR1 is SGHRS and CDR2 YFSETQ. CDR3 length: 15 amino acids. V gave up 4 bases and J gave up 3 bases; unmatched junction bases: 6. In DNA form, the CDR3 reads TGCGCCAGCAGCCCCACCGGGACAGGGGACACTGAAGCTTTCTTT. As protein: CASSPTGTGDTEAFF. The complete variable domain, with remaining parts taken from reference TRBV5-1 and TRBJ1-1, reads KAGVTQTPRYLIKTRGQQVTLSCSPISGHRSVSWYQQTPGQGLQFLFEYFSETQRNKGNFPGRFSGRQFSNSRSEMNVSTLELGDSALYLCASSPTGTGDTEAFFGQGTRLTVV.

The chain carries TRBV10-1 and TRBJ1-1; TRBD1 matches 7 bases. The V segment lost 4 bases and the J segment 4 bases; nucleotides outside the gene matches: 9. The CDR3 loop spans 15 amino acids. Germline assignment: CDR1 WNHNN and CDR2 SYGVQD (reference sequence). CDR3 DNA sequence: TGCGCCAGCAGTGGCACAGGGGAAGCGGGCACTGAAGCTTTCTTT. Translation: CASSGTGEAGTEAFF.

CDR3 bases: TGTGCCAGCAGCCCCAACAGGGGAAGGCTCGATGAGCAGTTCTTC. This translates into CASSPNRGRLDEQFF. The gene calls are TRBV11-2 and TRBJ2-1; TRBD1 aligns across 7 bases. J gave up 8 bases and V 5 bases, and 12 bases lay outside the gene matches. Germline lookup yields CDR1 SGHAT and CDR2 FQNNGV. There are 15 residues in the CDR3.

The rearrangement uses TRBV6-5 and TRBJ1-1; D remains ambiguous. The V gene's germline CDR1 is MNHEY and CDR2 SVGAGI. The CDR3 totals 14 residues. The V end lost 0 bases, the J end lost 0 bases, and 5 bases lay between the germline ends. The CDR3 loop reads CASSYSKLNTEAFF. In DNA form, the CDR3 reads TGTGCCAGCAGTTACTCGAAGTTGAACACTGAAGCTTTCTTT.

The V call is TRBV2, the J call TRBJ1-2; D not resolved. The ends were cut back, 3 bases at V and 5 bases at J, with 13 bases in the middle. CDR1 and CDR2 (germline): SNHLY, FYNNEI. This CDR3 is built from 14 residues. The CDR3 sequence is CASSDGKPIYGYTF. CDR3 DNA: TGTGCCAGCAGTGACGGGAAACCGATATATGGCTACACCTTC.

The chain employs TRBV9 and TRBJ1-1; possible D gene TRBD1, 5 bases. CDR3 length: 13 amino acids. Trimming took 0 bases from V and 7 from J, leaving 10 bases between them. The germline CDR1 and CDR2 sequences are SGDLS and YYNGEE. The CDR3 is CASSVDGGVEAFF. CDR3 DNA sequence: TGTGCCAGCAGCGTAGACGGGGGTGTTGAAGCTTTCTTT.

This sequence joins TRBV3-1 (or the pseudogene TRBV3-2) and TRBJ1-5; a possible D gene is TRBD1 (5 bases). The germline CDR1 and CDR2 sequences are LGHDT and YNNKEL (reference sequence). The CDR3 has 14 residues. Deletions cut 4 bases from V and 0 bases from J, with 7 bases between. The CDR3: CASSRGYSNQPQHF. The CDR3 bases are TGTGCCAGCAGCCGGGGCTATAGCAATCAGCCCCAGCATTTT.

This sequence joins TRBV25-1 and TRBJ1-2, with D possibly matching TRBD1 (5 bases). CDR1 is MGHDK and CDR2 is SYGVNS in the germline V gene. Trimming pared 7 bases from V and 4 bases from J, leaving 16 bases between. CDR3 length: 14 residues. The CDR3 spells CASTAGETSYGYTF. CDR3 coding DNA: TGTGCCAGCACGGCGGGGGAGACGAGCTATGGCTACACCTTC.

The chain uses TRBV5-1 and TRBJ1-1; 11 bases are a match to TRBD1. The V segment lost 4 bases and the J segment 4 bases; nucleotides outside the gene matches: 3. The CDR3 is 14 amino acids. CDR1 is SGHRS, CDR2 YFSETQ, per germline. CDR3 DNA: TGCGCCAGCAGCGGACAGGGGGCGGGCACTGAAGCTTTCTTT. Protein: CASSGQGAGTEAFF.

The chain couples TRBV19 to TRBJ2-5; D might be TRBD1 (6 bases). V shed 5 bases and J shed 4 bases, with 11 bases lying between them. The germline gives CDR1 LNHDA, CDR2 SQIVND (reference sequence). The CDR3 is 13 amino acids. CDR3 sequence: CASSEGQRETQYF. CDR3 nucleotide sequence: TGTGCCAGTAGTGAAGGACAGAGAGAGACCCAGTACTTC.

The chain links TRBV2 to TRBJ2-5; D is undetermined. This CDR3 spans 12 amino acids. V dropped 6 bases and J dropped 0 bases, with 5 bases sitting between them. CDR1 is SNHLY and CDR2 is FYNNEI in the germline V gene. Here the CDR3 DNA reads TGTGCCAGCAGCCCCTACCAAGAGACCCAGTACTTC. Protein: CASSPYQETQYF. The full variable domain, rest sourced from reference TRBV2 and TRBJ2-5, is EPEVTQTPSHQVTQMGQEVILRCVPISNHLYFYWYRQILGQKVEFLVSFYNNEISEKSEIFDDQFSVERPDGSNFTLKIRSTKLEDSAMYFCASSPYQETQYFGPGTRLLVL.

For the CDR3, the DNA is TGTGCCAGCAGCTCCGCGGCAGGAGATTACAATGAGCAGTTCTTC. Translated, it gives CASSSAAGDYNEQFF. The chain has TRBV11-3 and TRBJ2-1, with D hard to call. Germline V gene lookup returns CDR1 SGHNT and CDR2 YENEEA. The CDR3 sequence is 15 residues long. V shed 4 bases and J shed 4 bases, with 14 bases lying between them.

V gene TRBV2 combines with J gene TRBJ2-5, with D unresolved. V gave up 1 base and J gave up 5 bases, with 14 bases separating them. The germline V gene has CDR1 SNHLY and CDR2 FYNNEI. The CDR3 runs to 15 residues. In DNA form, the CDR3 reads TGTGCCAGCAGTGAAGGTGTCCATCCTAGGGAGACCCAGTACTTC. Encoded protein: CASSEGVHPRETQYF.

This chain uses TRBV10-2 with TRBJ1-1, with 7 bases lining up with TRBD1. CDR1 and CDR2 (germline): WSHSY, SAAADI. The CDR3 sequence is 15 residues long. V dropped 3 bases and J dropped 2; count of bases not matched to a gene: 6. CDR3 residues: CASSDPGQPNTEAFF. In DNA form, the CDR3 reads TGCGCCAGCAGTGACCCGGGACAGCCAAACACTGAAGCTTTCTTT.